A single sample gave rise to the 13 T cell receptor beta chains below, sequenced in a study of T-cell reconstitution after alpha-beta-depleted transplantation in children. Unique molecular identifiers were used to barcode this TCRbeta library. TCRdb ran MiXCR on the PCR reads and lists one entry per CDR3 protein. The sample contains 90,000 to 95,000 distinct CDR3 sequences, 10% to 15% of which appear only once. The specimen was PBMCs from the stem cell graft donor, collected from the stem cell graft. The source of these receptors is a human donor who donated a stem cell graft to a child with inherited bone marrow failure.

The J gene is TRBJ2-2, the V gene TRBV24-1; no clear D gene. The CDR3 contains 13 residues. The germline V gene has CDR1 KGHDR and CDR2 SFDVKD. The ends were cut back, 11 bases at V and 3 bases at J, with 12 bases in the middle. This chain's CDR3 is CARLQRYTGELFF. Written as DNA, the CDR3 is TGTGCCAGGTTACAGCGCTACACCGGGGAGCTGTTTTTT.

Many counts were recorded for this clonotype. The chain links TRBV29-1 to TRBJ1-1; 7 nucleotides line up with TRBD1. This CDR3 spans 13 amino acids. The V segment lost 5 bases and the J segment 8 bases; nucleotides outside the gene matches: 11. Germline lookup yields CDR1 SQVTM and CDR2 ANQGSEA. In DNA, the CDR3 is TGCAGCGTTATGCGGGACAGCCAAGGGGAAGCTTTCTTT. Translation gives CSVMRDSQGEAFF.

V gene TRBV4-2 combines with J gene TRBJ1-1; D uncertain. This CDR3 has 18 residues. CDR1 and CDR2 from the germline V gene are LGHNA and YNFKEQ. The germline V and J ends were trimmed by 0 bases and 0 bases, with 17 bases remaining between them. The CDR3 sequence is CASSQDSKRLPMNTEAFF. The DNA of the CDR3 is TGTGCCAGCAGCCAAGATTCGAAGCGGCTACCGATGAACACTGAAGCTTTCTTT.

The sample holds many counts of this clonotype. The chain has TRBV10-3 and TRBJ2-1; 8 bases agree with TRBD2. Germline CDR1 is ENHRY and CDR2 is SYGVKD. V trimming: 11 bases; J trimming: 2 bases; junction bases outside the gene matches: 5. CDR3 length equals 13 residues. The CDR3 sequence is CAARAGAYNEQFF. CDR3 DNA: TGTGCCGCCCGAGCGGGGGCCTACAATGAGCAGTTCTTC.

This clonotype was detected only a few times. As DNA, the CDR3 is TGTGCCAGCACTGACCCGGGACGCCCGGGACGGGGAAATCAGCCCCAGCATTTT. Protein sequence: CASTDPGRPGRGNQPQHF. The chain carries TRBV6-1 and TRBJ1-5, with D possibly being TRBD1 (5 bases). The CDR3 runs to 18 residues. The V and J ends lost 7 bases and 4 bases respectively, with 26 bases between them. Germline V gene sequence: CDR1 MNHNS, CDR2 SASEGT.

In this sample, this clonotype is medium-sized. CDR3 region: CATSSLRGGSPLHF. The CDR3 region has the DNA TGTGCCACCAGCAGTTTGCGTGGAGGGTCACCCCTCCACTTT. This chain links TRBV15 with TRBJ1-6; D gene uncertain. Germline CDR1 reads LNHNV; CDR2 reads YYDKDF (reference sequence). This CDR3 has 14 residues. Trimming shortened V by 3 bases and J by 10 bases, and 13 bases separated the two germline ends.

The table lists this clonotype with a few counts. One end of the junction does not line up with germline, which may come from a read error. This chain links TRBV20-1 with TRBJ1-2; TRBD1 aligns across 7 bases. CDR1 is DFQATT and CDR2 is SNEGSKA in the germline V gene (reference sequence). The CDR3 is made up of 17 amino acids. Written as DNA, the CDR3 is TGCTGTGCTAGAGAGACCCTGATGACAGGGCAGGACTATGGCTACACCTTC. Its translation is CCARETLMTGQDYGYTF.

At least ten counts were recorded for this clonotype. This rearrangement joins TRBV12-3 or TRBV12-4 to TRBJ2-1; 9 bases agree with TRBD2. V trimming: 4 bases; J trimming: 1 base; junction bases outside the gene matches: 5. This CDR3 has 16 residues. CDR3 DNA sequence: TGTGCCAGCAGTTATAGCGGGGGCCGGTCCTACAATGAGCAGTTCTTC. Residues: CASSYSGGRSYNEQFF.

This clonotype has at least ten counts. The chain uses TRBV7-9 and TRBJ1-5, with 9 bases matching TRBD1. From germline, CDR1 is SEHNR and CDR2 FQNEAQ (reference sequence). The CDR3 has 16 residues. The V and J ends lost 5 bases and 1 base, in that order; junction bases with no gene match: 6. CDR3 nucleotide sequence: TGTGCCAGCAGCCCTGGGGACAGGGCAAGCAATCAGCCCCAGCATTTT. As protein: CASSPGDRASNQPQHF.

This clonotype was seen at least ten times. This chain links TRBV7-9 with TRBJ2-6; D is ambiguous. The CDR3 sequence is 16 residues long. Germline CDR1 SEHNR, CDR2 FQNEAQ (reference sequence). Trimming stripped 0 bases from V and 0 bases from J, with 6 bases between. CDR3 loop: CASSLARSSGANVLTF. The CDR3 bases are TGTGCCAGCAGCTTAGCACGGTCCTCTGGGGCCAACGTCCTGACTTTC.

This clonotype was recorded at least ten times. V is TRBV7-2 and J is TRBJ2-5; D gene unclear. The CDR3 loop spans 12 amino acids. V gave up 1 base and J gave up 4 bases, with 4 bases separating them. Germline values: CDR1 SGHTA, CDR2 FQGNSA. Written as DNA, the CDR3 is TGTGCCAGCAGCTTAGTTGGAGAGACCCAGTACTTC. Translating gives CASSLVGETQYF.

The V gene is TRBV12-3 or TRBV12-4, the J gene TRBJ2-7, with 9 bases lining up with TRBD2. The CDR3 sequence is 15 residues long. After removal of 5 bases from V and 6 bases from J, the junction contained 11 bases not matched to a gene. CDR3 nucleotide sequence: TGTGCCAGCAGTCCCGCGAGTAGCGGGGGTGGCGAGCAGTACTTC. Its translation: CASSPASSGGGEQYF.

This clonotype was detected ten times or more. The chain joins TRBV7-9 to TRBJ1-5; perhaps TRBD1 as D (5 bases). The V gene lost 8 bases and the J gene lost 7 bases, with 15 bases spanning the gap. The CDR3 runs to 13 residues. Germline V gives CDR1 SEHNR, CDR2 FQNEAQ (reference sequence). In DNA form, the CDR3 reads TGTGCCAGCGGTCCCTCGGGGGACCAGCCCCAGCATTTT. Translating gives CASGPSGDQPQHF.